This T cell receptor (beta chain) was captured by sequencing in a study of OX40 agonist ivuxolimab in advanced cancers. The wider study: Participants averaged approximately 65 years of age (range roughly 23 to 79) and were under 90% male. Three partial responders included one hepatocellular carcinoma patient and two cutaneous melanoma patients.

As regards this clone: As yet, its antigen is unknown.

Only in-frame clones appear in the TCRdb table, and some are missing; sequencing was by immunoSEQ multiplex PCR. The data contain 90,000 to 100,000 clones, roughly 90% of them singletons. Deletions cut 2 bases from V and 0 bases from J, with 8 bases between. The CDR3 totals 15 residues. The germline V gene has CDR1 SGHAT and CDR2 FQNNGV. General study findings and limits: Averaged across samples, CD8+ T cells carried more expanded clones than CD4+ did.

The J gene is TRBJ2-1, the V gene TRBV11-2; no clear D. Here the sequenced sample was CD4+ or CD8+ T cells sorted from blood, taken in a trial of the OX40 agonist ivuxolimab. The sequence was obtained from an adult with an advanced solid tumor such as melanoma, head and neck, liver or kidney cancer. The CDR3 reads CASSLIRDSYNEQFF. As DNA, the CDR3 is TGTGCCAGCAGCTTAATTCGTGACTCCTACAATGAGCAGTTCTTC.